This TCR beta chain was sequenced for a study of blood T cell repertoires in COVID-19. Data came from immunoSEQ multiplex PCR; TCRdb stores just in-frame clones and leaves some out. Counted here are 250,000 to 350,000 clones, around 89% occurring once; the ten biggest clones make up 6.3%. This clonotype originated in a woman aged 45 to 65 with COVID-19, enrolled during active disease. Source material: peripheral blood.

The CDR3 protein is CASSTRDREAFF. In nucleotides, the CDR3 is TGTGCCAGCAGCACCCGGGACAGGGAAGCTTTCTTT. J is TRBJ1-1 and V is TRBV3-1 (or the pseudogene TRBV3-2), with 8 bases lining up with TRBD1. The CDR3 spans 12 residues. J lost 8 bases, V lost 5 bases, and 4 bases had no gene match. Per germline, CDR1 LGHDT and CDR2 YNNKEL (reference sequence).